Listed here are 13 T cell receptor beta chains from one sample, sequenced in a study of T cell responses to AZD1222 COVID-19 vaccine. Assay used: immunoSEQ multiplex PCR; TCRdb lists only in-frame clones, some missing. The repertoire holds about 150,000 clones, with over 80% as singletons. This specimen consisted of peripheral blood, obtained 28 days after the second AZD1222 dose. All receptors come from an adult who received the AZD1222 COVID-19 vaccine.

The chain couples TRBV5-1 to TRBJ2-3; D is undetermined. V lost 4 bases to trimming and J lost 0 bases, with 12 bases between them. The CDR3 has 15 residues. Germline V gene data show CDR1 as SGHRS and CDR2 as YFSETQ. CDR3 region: CASSPDTTSTDTQYF. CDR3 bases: TGCGCCAGCAGCCCAGACACAACTAGCACAGATACGCAGTATTTT.

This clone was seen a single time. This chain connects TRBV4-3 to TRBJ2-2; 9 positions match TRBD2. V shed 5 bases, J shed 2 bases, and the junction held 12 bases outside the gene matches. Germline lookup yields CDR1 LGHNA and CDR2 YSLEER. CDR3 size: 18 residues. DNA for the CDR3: TGCGCCAGCAGCTACCGTGGGGCGGGAGGGGGTAACACCGGGGAGCTGTTTTTT. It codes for CASSYRGAGGGNTGELFF.

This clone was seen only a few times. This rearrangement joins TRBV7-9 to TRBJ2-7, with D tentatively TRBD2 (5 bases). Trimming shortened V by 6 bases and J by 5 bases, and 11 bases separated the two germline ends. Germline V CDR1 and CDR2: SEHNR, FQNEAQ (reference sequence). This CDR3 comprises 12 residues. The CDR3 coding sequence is TGTGCCAGCAGTCAACTAGTGGACGAGCAGTACTTC. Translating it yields CASSQLVDEQYF.

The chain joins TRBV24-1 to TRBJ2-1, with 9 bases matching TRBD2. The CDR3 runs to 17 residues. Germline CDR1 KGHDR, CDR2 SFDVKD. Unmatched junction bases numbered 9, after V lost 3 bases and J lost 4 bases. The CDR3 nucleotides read TGTGCCACCAGTGATGCGACCGGGACTAGCTTATACAATGAGCAGTTCTTC. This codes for CATSDATGTSLYNEQFF.

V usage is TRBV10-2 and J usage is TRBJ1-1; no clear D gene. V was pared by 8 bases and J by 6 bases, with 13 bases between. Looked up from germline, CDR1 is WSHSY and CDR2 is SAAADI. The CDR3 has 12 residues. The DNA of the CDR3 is TGCGCCAGCTGGGATTTAGGGCCTGAAGCTTTCTTT. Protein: CASWDLGPEAFF.

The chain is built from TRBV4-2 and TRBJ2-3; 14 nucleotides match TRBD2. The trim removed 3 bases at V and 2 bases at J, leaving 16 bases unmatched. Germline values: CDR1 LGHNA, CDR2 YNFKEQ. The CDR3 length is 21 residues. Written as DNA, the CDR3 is TGTGCCAGCAGCCAGGCCGCTCCGACTAGCGGGAGGGCCGGGTACACAGATACGCAGTATTTT. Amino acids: CASSQAAPTSGRAGYTDTQYF.

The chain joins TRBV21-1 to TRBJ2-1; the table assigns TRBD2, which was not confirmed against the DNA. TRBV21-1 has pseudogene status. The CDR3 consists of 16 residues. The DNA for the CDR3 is TGTGCCAGCAGCAAAGCAGGAGCGGGAGTTGCGAATGAGCAGTTCTTC. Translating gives CASSKAGAGVANEQFF.

The CDR3 bases are TGTGCCAGCAGTTTTTTAGGGAACTTTGAAGCTTTCTTT. Translation gives CASSFLGNFEAFF. The chain combines TRBV12-3 or TRBV12-4 with TRBJ1-1; D is unclear. This CDR3 contains 13 residues. The V end lost 3 bases, the J end lost 7 bases, and 12 bases lay between the germline ends.

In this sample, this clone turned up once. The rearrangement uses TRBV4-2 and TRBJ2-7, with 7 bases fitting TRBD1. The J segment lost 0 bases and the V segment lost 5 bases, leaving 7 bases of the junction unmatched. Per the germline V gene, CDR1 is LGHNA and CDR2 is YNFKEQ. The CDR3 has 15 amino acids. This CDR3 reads CASSFGRDSSYEQYF. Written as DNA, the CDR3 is TGTGCCAGCAGCTTCGGACGGGACAGCTCCTACGAGCAGTACTTC.

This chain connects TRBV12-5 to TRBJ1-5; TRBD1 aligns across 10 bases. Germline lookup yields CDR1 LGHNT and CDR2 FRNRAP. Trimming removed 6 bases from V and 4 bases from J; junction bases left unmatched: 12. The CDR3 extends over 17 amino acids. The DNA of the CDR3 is TGTGCTAGTGGGCCAACGGGACAGGGGAGCGGTAATCAGCCCCAGCATTTT. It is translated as CASGPTGQGSGNQPQHF.

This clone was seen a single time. The CDR3 DNA reads TGTGCCAGCAGTTACCAAGCGGGAGTTGATACGCAGTATTTT. Residues: CASSYQAGVDTQYF. The chain has TRBV6-2 or TRBV6-3 and TRBJ2-3; 8 bases align to TRBD2. From germline, CDR1 is MNHEY and CDR2 SVGEGT. The CDR3 is 14 amino acids. Losses at the gene ends were 2 bases for V and 6 bases for J; bases not matched to a gene: 4.

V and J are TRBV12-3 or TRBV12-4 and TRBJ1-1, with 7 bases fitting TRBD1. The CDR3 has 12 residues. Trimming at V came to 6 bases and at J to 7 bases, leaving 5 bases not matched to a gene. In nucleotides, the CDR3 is TGTGCCAGCAGGACAGGGTTGTTTGAAGCTTTCTTT. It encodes CASRTGLFEAFF.

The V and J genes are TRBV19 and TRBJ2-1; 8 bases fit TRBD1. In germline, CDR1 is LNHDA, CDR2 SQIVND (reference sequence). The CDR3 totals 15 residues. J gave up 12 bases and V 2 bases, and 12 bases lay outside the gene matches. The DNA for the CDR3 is TGTGCCAGTAGTATAAGTGGGCAGGGGGCCGAATGGCAGTTCTTC. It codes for CASSISGQGAEWQFF.